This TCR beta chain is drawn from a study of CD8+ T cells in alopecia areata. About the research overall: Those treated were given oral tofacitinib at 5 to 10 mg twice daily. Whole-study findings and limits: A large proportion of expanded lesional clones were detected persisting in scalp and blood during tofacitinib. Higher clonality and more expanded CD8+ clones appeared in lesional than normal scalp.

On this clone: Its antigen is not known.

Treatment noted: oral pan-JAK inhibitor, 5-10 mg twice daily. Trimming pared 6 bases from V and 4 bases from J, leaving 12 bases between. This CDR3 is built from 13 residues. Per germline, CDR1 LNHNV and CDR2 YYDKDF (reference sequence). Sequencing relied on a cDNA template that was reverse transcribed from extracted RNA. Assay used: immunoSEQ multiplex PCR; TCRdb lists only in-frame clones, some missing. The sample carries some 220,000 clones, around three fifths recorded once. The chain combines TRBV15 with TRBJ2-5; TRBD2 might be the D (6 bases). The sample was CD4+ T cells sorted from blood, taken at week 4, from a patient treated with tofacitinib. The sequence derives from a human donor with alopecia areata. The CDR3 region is CATSSRGVETQYF. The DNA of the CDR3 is TGTGCCACCAGTTCCCGCGGGGTAGAGACCCAGTACTTC. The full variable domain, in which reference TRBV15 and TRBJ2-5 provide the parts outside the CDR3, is DAMVIQNPRYQVTQFGKPVTLSCSQTLNHNVMYWYQQKSSQAPKLLFHYYDKDFNNEADTPDNFQSRRPNTSFCFLDIRSPGLGDTAMYLCATSSRGVETQYFGPGTRLLVL.